This TCR beta chain emerged from a study of T cell repertoires in cytomegalovirus infection. Study at large: CMV infection together with matching HLA type was indicated by public TCR beta signatures. Points from the study as a whole: Ex vivo responses were dominated by HLA-C-restricted CMV-specific TCR beta clonotypes. The cumulative frequency of public TCR beta families distinguished individuals who carried CMV together with the relevant HLA.

This CDR3 comprises 16 residues. Germline-derived CDR1 and CDR2 are SEHNR and FQNEAQ (reference sequence). Trimming stripped 1 base from V and 0 bases from J, with 10 bases between. TCRdb reprocessed the reads with MiXCR, giving one entry per CDR3 protein. The sample holds approximately 140,000 distinct CDR3 sequences, almost 9% seen once. At least ten counts were recorded for this clonotype. Its antigen is as yet unknown. The gene calls are TRBV7-9 and TRBJ2-1; D ambiguous. The material sequenced was PBMCs. The TCR comes from a human donor in good health (CMV status not recorded). Some clones in this sample may be carry-over from other donors' samples. The CDR3 DNA is TGTGCCAGCAGCTTAGAAAGGCAGAGCTCCTACAATGAGCAGTTCTTC. It is translated as CASSLERQSSYNEQFF.